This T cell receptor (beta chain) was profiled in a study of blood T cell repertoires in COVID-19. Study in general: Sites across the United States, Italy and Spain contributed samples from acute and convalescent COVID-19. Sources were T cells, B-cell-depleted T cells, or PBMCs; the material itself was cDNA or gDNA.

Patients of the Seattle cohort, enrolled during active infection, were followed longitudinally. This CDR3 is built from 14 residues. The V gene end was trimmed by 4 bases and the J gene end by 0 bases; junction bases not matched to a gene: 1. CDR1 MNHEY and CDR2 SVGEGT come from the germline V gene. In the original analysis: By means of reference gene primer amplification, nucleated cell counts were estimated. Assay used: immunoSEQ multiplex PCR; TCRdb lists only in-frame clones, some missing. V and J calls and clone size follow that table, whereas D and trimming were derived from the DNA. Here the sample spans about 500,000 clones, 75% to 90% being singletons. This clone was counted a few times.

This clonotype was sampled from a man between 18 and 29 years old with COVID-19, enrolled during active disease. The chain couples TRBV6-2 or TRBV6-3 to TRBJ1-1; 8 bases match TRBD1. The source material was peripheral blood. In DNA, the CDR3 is TGTGCCAGCAGTTGGGACAGGATGAACACTGAAGCTTTCTTT. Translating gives CASSWDRMNTEAFF.